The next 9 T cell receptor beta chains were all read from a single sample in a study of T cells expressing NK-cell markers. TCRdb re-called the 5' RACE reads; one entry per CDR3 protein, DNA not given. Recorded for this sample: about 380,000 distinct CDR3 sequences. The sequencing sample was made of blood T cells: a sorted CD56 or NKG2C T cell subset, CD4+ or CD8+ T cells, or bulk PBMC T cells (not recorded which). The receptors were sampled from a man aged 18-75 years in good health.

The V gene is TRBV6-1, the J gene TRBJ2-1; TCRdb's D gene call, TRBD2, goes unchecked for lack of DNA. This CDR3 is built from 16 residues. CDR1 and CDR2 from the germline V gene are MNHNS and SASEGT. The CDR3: CASSTTALAGHNEQFF.

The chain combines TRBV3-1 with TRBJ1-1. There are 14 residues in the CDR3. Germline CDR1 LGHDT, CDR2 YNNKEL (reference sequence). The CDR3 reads CASSQGDGTSGSFF. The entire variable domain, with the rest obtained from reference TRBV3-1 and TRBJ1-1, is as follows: DTAVSQTPKYLVTQMGNDKSIKCEQNLGHDTMYWYKQDSKKFLKIMFSYNNKELIINETVPNRFSPKSPDKAHLNLHINSLELGDSAVYFCASSQGDGTSGSFFGQGTRLTVV.

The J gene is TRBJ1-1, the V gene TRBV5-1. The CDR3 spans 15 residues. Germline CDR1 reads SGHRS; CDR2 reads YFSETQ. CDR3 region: CASSYNFNMGTEAFF.

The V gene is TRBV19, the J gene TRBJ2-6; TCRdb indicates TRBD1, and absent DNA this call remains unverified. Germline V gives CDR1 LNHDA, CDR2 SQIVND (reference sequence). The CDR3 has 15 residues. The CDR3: CASRDRSSGANVLTF.

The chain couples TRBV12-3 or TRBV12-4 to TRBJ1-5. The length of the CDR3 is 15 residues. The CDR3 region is CASRTSGPSNQPQHF.

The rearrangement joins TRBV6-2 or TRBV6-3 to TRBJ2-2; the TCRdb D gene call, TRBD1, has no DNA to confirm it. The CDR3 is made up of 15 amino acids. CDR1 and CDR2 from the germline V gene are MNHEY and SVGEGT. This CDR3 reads CASRPGGQDTGELFF.

CDR3 amino acids: CASSARGGADSGDTQYF. The chain joins TRBV9 to TRBJ2-3; TCRdb's D call, TRBD2, is unchecked because there is no DNA. The CDR3 sequence is 17 residues long. CDR1 SGDLS and CDR2 YYNGEE come from the germline V gene.

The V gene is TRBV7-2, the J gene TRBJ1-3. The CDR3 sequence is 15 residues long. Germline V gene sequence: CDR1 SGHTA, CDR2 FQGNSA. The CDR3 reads CASSLDTVSGNTIYF. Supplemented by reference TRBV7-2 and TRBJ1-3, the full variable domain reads GAGVSQSPSNKVTEKGKDVELRCDPISGHTALYWYRQSLGQGLEFLIYFQGNSAPDKSGLPSDRFSAERTGGSVSTLTIQRTQQEDSAVYLCASSLDTVSGNTIYFGEGSWLTVV.

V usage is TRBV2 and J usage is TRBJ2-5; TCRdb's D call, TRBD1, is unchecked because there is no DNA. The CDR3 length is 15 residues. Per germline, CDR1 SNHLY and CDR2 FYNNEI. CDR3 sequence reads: CASSENRGNLETQYF.